This T cell receptor (beta chain) was identified during a study of graft-versus-host responses after intestinal transplantation. Study information: Recipients underwent multivisceral, liver-intestinal, or isolated intestinal transplants.

Bone marrow after transplant came from the posterior iliac crest or elsewhere. With respect to this clone: The target antigen is unknown.

General study findings and limits: Graft-versus-host to host-versus-graft clonal ratios in allografts were high in patients with graft-donor T cell macrochimerism. Recipient marrow showed GvH clones, some seen first in ileum or blood.

Data came from immunoSEQ multiplex PCR; TCRdb stores just in-frame clones and leaves some out. Among some 14,000 clones listed, around 87% were seen once. In germline, CDR1 is LGHNT, CDR2 FRNRAP. The CDR3 loop spans 11 amino acids. Trimming pared 8 bases from V and 6 bases from J, leaving 11 bases between. Sequencing used bone marrow, obtained 120 to 130 days after intestinal transplantation. The sequence was collected from a human patient who received an intestinal transplant, so some T cells may come from the graft donor. The chain has TRBV12-5 and TRBJ2-7; D is perhaps TRBD1 or TRBD2 (6 bases each). DNA of the CDR3: TGTGCTAGTAGGGGGGCAGGCGAGCAGTACTTC. It is translated as CASRGAGEQYF.